This T cell receptor beta chain was recorded in a study of beta chain features in type 1 diabetes. CDR1 MNHNS and CDR2 SASEGT come from the germline V gene. There are 12 residues in the CDR3. The authors reverse transcribed all of the isolated RNA, so sequencing captured expressed TCRB transcripts. Assay used: immunoSEQ multiplex PCR; TCRdb lists only in-frame clones, some missing. Of a few hundred thousand clones in the sample, less than 15% were seen once. Turning to this clone: What it binds is not known. Compared with germline, one end of the junction differs, possibly owing to a read error.

Study results and caveats: Insertions at VDJ junctions were less frequent in type 1 diabetes patients. These patients also deleted more nucleotides at the same junctions.

This sequence joins TRBV6-1 and TRBJ2-5; either TRBD1 or TRBD2 may fit D (5 bases each). The clonotype comes from a young man in good health. The sample comprised central memory CD4+ T cells from blood. This chain's CDR3 is CAISERGQTQYF. The CDR3 nucleotides are TGTGCCATCAGTGAACGGGGCCAGACCCAGTACTTC.